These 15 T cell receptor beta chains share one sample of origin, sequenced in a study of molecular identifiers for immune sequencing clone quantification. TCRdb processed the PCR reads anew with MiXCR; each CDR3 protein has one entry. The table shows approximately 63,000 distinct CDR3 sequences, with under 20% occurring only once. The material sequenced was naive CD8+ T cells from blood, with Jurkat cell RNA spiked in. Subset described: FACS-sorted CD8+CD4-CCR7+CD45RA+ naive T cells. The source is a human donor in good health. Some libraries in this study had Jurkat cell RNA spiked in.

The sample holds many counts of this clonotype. CDR3 amino acids: CSAKQLAGPVNEQFF. CDR3 DNA: TGCAGTGCCAAGCAACTAGCGGGGCCTGTGAATGAGCAGTTCTTC. The genes are TRBV20-1 and TRBJ2-1, with 10 positions matching TRBD2. J was trimmed by 7 bases and V by 6 bases; bases with no gene match: 12. The germline V gene has CDR1 DFQATT and CDR2 SNEGSKA (reference sequence). The CDR3 consists of 15 residues.

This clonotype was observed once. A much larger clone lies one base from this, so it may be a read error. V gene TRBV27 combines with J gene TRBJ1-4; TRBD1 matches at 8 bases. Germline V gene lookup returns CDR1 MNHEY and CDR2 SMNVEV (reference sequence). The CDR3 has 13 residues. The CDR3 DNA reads TGTGCCGGCAGGGGACAGGCGAATGAAAAACTGTTTTTT. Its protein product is CAGRGQANEKLFF.

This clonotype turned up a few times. The DNA of the CDR3 is TGTGCCAGCAGCTCGGCAGGGGACTACGAGCAGTACTTC. Protein: CASSSAGDYEQYF. The chain uses TRBV12-3 or TRBV12-4 and TRBJ2-7; D might be TRBD1 (6 bases). The CDR3 totals 13 residues. V was shortened by 6 bases and J by 3 bases, with 12 bases between the two germline ends.

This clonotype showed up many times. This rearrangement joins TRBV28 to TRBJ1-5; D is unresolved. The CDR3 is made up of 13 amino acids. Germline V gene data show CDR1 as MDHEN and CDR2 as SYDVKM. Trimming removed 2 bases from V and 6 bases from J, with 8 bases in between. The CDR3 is CASSLSSGQPQHF. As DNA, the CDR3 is TGTGCCAGCAGTTTAAGTTCGGGTCAGCCCCAGCATTTT. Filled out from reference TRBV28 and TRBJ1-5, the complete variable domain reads DVKVTQSSRYLVKRTGEKVFLECVQDMDHENMFWYRQDPGLGLRLIYFSYDVKMKEKGDIPEGYSVSREKKERFSLILESASTNQTSMYLCASSLSSGQPQHFGDGTRLSIL.

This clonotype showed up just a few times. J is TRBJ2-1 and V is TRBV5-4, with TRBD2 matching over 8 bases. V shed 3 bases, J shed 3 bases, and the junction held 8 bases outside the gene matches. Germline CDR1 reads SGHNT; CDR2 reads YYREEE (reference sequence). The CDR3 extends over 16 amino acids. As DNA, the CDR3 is TGTGCCAGCAGCTGGGCCATAGCGGGAAGCTACAATGAGCAGTTCTTC. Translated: CASSWAIAGSYNEQFF.

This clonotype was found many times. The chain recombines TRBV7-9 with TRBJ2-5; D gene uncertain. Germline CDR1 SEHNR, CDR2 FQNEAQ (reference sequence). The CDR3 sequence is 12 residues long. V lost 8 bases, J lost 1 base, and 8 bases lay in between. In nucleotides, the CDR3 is TGTGCCAGCGACTGGTTCCAAGAGACCCAGTACTTC. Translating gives CASDWFQETQYF.

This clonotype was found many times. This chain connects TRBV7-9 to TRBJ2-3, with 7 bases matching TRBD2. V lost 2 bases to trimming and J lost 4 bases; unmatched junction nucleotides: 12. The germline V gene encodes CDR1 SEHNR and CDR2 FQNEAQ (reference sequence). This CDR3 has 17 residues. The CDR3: CASSLPPAGVIADTQYF. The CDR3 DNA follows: TGTGCCAGCAGCTTACCCCCGGCGGGAGTTATAGCAGATACGCAGTATTTT.

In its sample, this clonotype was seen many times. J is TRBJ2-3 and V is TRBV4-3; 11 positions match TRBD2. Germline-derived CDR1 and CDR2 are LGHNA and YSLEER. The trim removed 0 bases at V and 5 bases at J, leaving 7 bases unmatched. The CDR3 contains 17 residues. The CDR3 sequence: CASSQERLAGRIDTQYF. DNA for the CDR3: TGCGCCAGCAGCCAAGAACGACTAGCGGGAAGGATAGATACGCAGTATTTT.

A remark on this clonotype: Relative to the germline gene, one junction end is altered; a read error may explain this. CDR3 protein: CATSVSSGEQLF. The DNA for the CDR3 is TGTGCCACCAGTGTGTCTAGCGGTGAGCAGCTCTTC. The chain links TRBV24-1 to TRBJ2-1; 7 bases are a match to TRBD2. The V gene's germline CDR1 is KGHDR and CDR2 SFDVKD. The CDR3 is 12 residues long.

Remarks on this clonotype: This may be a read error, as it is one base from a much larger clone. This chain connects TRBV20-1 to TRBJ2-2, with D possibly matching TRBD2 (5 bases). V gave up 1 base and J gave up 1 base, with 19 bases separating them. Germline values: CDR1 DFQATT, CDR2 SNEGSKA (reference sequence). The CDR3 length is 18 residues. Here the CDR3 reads CSARVWGELPKNTGELFF. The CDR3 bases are TGCAGTGCTAGAGTTTGGGGAGAACTCCCCAAGAACACCGGGGAGCTGTTTTTT.

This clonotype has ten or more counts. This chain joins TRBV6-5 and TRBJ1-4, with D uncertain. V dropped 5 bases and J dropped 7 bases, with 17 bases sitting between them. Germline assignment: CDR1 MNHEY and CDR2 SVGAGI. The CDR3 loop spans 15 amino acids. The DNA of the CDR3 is TGTGCCAGCAGTCAGAGGGCTTTCCGCATTGAAAAACTGTTTTTT. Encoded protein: CASSQRAFRIEKLFF.

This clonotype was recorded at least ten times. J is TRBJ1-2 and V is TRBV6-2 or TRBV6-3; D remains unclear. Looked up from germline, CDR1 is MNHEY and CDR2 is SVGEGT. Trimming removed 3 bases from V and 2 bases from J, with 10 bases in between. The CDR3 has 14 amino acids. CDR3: CASSYLSRNYGYTF. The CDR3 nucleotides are TGTGCCAGCAGTTATCTGTCGCGAAACTATGGCTACACCTTC.

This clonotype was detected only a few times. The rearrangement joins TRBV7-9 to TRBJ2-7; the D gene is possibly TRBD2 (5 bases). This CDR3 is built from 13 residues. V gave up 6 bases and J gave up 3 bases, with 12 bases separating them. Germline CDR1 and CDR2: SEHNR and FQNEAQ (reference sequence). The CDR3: CASRPDGDYEQYF. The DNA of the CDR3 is TGTGCCAGCAGACCGGACGGGGACTACGAGCAGTACTTC.

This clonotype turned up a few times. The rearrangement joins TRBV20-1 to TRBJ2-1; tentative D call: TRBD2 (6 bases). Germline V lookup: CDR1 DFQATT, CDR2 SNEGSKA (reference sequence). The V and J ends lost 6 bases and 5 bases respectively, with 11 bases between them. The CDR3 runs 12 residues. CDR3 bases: TGCAGTGCCGCGGACTACGACAATGAGCAGTTCTTC. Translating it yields CSAADYDNEQFF.

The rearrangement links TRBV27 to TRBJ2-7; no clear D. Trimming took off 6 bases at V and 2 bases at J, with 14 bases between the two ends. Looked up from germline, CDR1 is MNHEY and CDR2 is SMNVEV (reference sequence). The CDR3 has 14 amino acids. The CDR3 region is CASRVAEFTYEQYF. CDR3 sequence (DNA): TGTGCCAGCAGAGTCGCGGAGTTCACCTACGAGCAGTACTTC.